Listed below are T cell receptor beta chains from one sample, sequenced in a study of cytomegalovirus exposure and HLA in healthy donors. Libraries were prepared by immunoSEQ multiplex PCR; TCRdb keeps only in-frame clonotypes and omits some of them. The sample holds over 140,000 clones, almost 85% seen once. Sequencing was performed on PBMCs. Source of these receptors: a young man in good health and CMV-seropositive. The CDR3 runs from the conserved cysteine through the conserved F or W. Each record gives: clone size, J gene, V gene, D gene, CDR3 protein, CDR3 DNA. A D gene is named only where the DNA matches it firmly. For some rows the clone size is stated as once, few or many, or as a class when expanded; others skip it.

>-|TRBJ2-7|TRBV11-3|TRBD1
CASSPGTGREQYF
TGTGCCAGCAGCCCCGGGACAGGGCGCGAGCAGTACTTC
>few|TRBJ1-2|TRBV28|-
CASSSPIGISGGGYTF
TGTGCCAGCAGTTCCCCCATAGGGATAAGTGGAGGTGGCTACACCTTC
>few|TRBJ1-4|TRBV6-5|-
CASSYTGNEKLFF
TGTGCCAGCAGTTACACAGGGAATGAAAAACTGTTTTTT
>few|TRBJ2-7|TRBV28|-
CASSLSAFRGEQYF
TGTGCCAGCAGTTTATCTGCCTTTCGGGGCGAGCAGTACTTC
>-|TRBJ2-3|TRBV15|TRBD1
CATRRGPNTDTQYF
TGTGCCACCAGGAGGGGGCCGAACACAGATACGCAGTATTTT
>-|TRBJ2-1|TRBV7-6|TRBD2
CASSLTGTSGKSSYNEQFF
TGTGCCAGCAGCTTAACCGGGACTAGCGGTAAGAGCTCCTACAATGAGCAGTTCTTC
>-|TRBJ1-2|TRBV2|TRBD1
CASRQGQGGLNGYGYTF
TGTGCCAGCCGGCAGGGACAGGGGGGTCTAAACGGATATGGCTACACCTTC
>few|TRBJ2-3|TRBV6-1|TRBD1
CASSLGTGRDTQYF
TGTGCCAGCAGCCTCGGGACAGGCCGAGATACGCAGTATTTT
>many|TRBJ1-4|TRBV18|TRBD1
CASSEGQGYEKLFF
TGTGCCAGCTCAGAGGGACAGGGGTACGAAAAACTGTTTTTT
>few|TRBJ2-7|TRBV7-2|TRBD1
CASRRRTGDEQYF
TGTGCCAGCAGACGTCGGACAGGGGACGAGCAGTACTTC
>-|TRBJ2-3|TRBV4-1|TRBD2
CASSQDRLAGSGAQYF
TGCGCCAGCAGCCAAGATAGGCTAGCGGGAAGTGGTGCGCAGTATTTT
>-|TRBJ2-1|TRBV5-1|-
CASSDRLRTDTYNEQFF
TGCGCCAGCAGCGATCGCCTTAGGACAGATACCTACAATGAGCAGTTCTTC
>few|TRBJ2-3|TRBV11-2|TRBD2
CASRERGASTDTQYF
TGTGCCAGCAGGGAGCGGGGGGCTAGCACAGATACGCAGTATTTT
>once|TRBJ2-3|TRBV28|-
CASSLPGSTDTQYF
TGTGCCAGCAGTTTGCCAGGGTCAACAGATACGCAGTATTTT
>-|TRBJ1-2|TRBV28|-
CASSLARGDGYTF
TGTGCCAGCAGTTTGGCCAGGGGCGATGGCTACACCTTC
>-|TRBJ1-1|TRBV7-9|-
CASSPEAGLRTEAFF
TGTGCCAGCAGCCCCGAGGCGGGCCTGCGGACTGAAGCTTTCTTT
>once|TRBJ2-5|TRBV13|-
CASSSGQQQETQYF
TGTGCCAGCAGCTCCGGACAGCAGCAAGAGACCCAGTACTTC
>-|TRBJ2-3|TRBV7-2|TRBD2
CASSNDLAGGRRDTQYF
TGTGCCAGCAGCAACGATTTAGCGGGGGGCCGTCGGGATACGCAGTATTTT
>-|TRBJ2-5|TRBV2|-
CASSAMVETQYF
TGTGCCAGCAGTGCTATGGTGGAGACCCAGTACTTC
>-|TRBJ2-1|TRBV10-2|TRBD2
CASSGVAGYEDEQFF
TGCGCCAGCAGTGGTGTAGCGGGGTATGAAGATGAGCAGTTCTTC
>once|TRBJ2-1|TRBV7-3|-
CASSFQGNEQFF
TGTGCCAGCAGCTTCCAGGGTAATGAGCAGTTCTTC
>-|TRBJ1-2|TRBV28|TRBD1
CASSSGQGGGYTF
TGTGCCAGCAGTTCCGGACAGGGGGGAGGCTACACCTTC
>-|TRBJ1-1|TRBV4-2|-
CASSKEGLNTEAFF
TGTGCCAGCAGTAAAGAGGGCTTGAACACTGAAGCTTTCTTT
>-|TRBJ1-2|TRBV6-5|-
CASSPWGEGYTF
TGTGCCAGCAGCCCCTGGGGGGAAGGCTACACCTTC
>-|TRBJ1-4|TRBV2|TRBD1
CASKYGQVPTNEKLFF
TGTGCCAGCAAGTACGGACAGGTCCCAACTAATGAAAAACTGTTTTTT
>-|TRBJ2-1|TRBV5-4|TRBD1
CASSSGQGSYNEQFF
TGTGCCAGCAGCTCGGGACAGGGATCCTACAATGAGCAGTTCTTC
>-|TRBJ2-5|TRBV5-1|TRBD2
CASSGASGGAETQYF
TGCGCCAGCAGCGGGGCTAGCGGGGGGGCTGAGACCCAGTACTTC
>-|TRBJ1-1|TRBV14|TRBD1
CASSHGQGWTEAFF
TGTGCCAGCAGCCATGGACAGGGTTGGACTGAAGCTTTCTTT
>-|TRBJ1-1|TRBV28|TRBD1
CASSLLQGGGTEAFF
TGTGCCAGCAGTCTCCTACAGGGGGGCGGCACTGAAGCTTTCTTT
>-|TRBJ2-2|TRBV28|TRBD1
CASSLPWDRVNTGELFF
TGTGCCAGCAGTTTGCCATGGGACAGGGTGAACACCGGGGAGCTGTTTTTT
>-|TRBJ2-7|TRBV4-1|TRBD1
CASSQDAGTGLYEQYF
TGCGCCAGCAGCCAAGACGCAGGGACAGGGCTCTACGAGCAGTACTTC
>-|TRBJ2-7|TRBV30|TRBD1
CAWSAGTGNVEQYF
TGTGCCTGGAGTGCCGGGACAGGAAACGTCGAGCAGTACTTC
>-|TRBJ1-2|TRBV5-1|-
CASSLAFSGYGYTF
TGCGCCAGCAGCTTGGCCTTTTCGGGGTATGGCTACACCTTC
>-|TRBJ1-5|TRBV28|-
CASSLVPPGRSNQPQHF
TGTGCCAGCAGTCTCGTCCCCCCAGGTCGTAGCAATCAGCCCCAGCATTTT
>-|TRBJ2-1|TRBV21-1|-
CASSLGGGLAGFNEQFF
TGTGCCAGCAGCTTGGGCGGAGGACTAGCGGGATTCAATGAGCAGTTCTTC
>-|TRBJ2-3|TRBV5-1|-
CASSLAPLNWDTQYF
TGCGCCAGCAGCTTGGCCCCTCTAAACTGGGATACGCAGTATTTT
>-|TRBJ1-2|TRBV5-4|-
CASSLGEGEIYGYTF
TGTGCCAGCAGCTTGGGTGAAGGAGAAATCTATGGCTACACCTTC
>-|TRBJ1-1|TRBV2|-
CASSVNTEAFF
TGTGCCAGCAGTGTAAACACTGAAGCTTTCTTT
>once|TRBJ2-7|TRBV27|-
CASSLRSPQAYEQYF
TGTGCCAGCAGTTTAAGATCTCCCCAGGCCTACGAGCAGTACTTC
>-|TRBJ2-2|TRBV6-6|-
CASSLDSLANTGELFF
TGTGCCAGCAGTCTCGATTCGTTAGCCAACACCGGGGAGCTGTTTTTT
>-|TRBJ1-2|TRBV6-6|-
CASSSAGSVYGYTF
TGTGCCAGCAGTTCAGCAGGGTCTGTCTATGGCTACACCTTC
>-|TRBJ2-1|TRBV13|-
CASSLRGSSYNEQFF
TGTGCCAGCAGCTTAAGAGGGTCCTCCTACAATGAGCAGTTCTTC
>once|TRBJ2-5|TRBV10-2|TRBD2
CASLTSGGEETQYF
TGCGCCAGTCTTACTAGCGGGGGGGAAGAGACCCAGTACTTC
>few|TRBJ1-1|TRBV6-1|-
CASTKRGARNTEAFF
TGTGCCAGCACCAAACGGGGGGCAAGGAACACTGAAGCTTTCTTT
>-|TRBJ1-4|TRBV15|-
CATSRDGGEPEKLFF
TGTGCCACCAGCAGAGATGGGGGGGAACCTGAAAAACTGTTTTTT